Each of the 9 T cell receptor beta chains below was sequenced from the same sample in a study of cytotoxic CD8 clonotypes in ibrutinib-treated CLL. Repertoires were generated with immunoSEQ multiplex PCR, while TCRdb's copy carries only in-frame clones and drops some. Of about 200,000 clones in the sample, 70% to 75% are singletons; the top ten hold over 5.5%. Sample: PBMCs, taken after 12 months of ibrutinib treatment. The receptors were sampled from a human donor with chronic lymphocytic leukemia.

The rearrangement joins TRBV18 to TRBJ2-3, with TRBD2 as a possible D gene (6 bases). Germline V CDR1 and CDR2: KGHSH, LQKENI. With 3 bases removed from V and 0 bases from J, the gap between germline ends came to 10 bases. The CDR3 runs 15 residues. The CDR3 nucleotides read TGTGCCAGCTCACCTACGGGGGACAGCACAGATACGCAGTATTTT. Its translation is CASSPTGDSTDTQYF.

The V and J genes are TRBV7-3 and TRBJ1-1; D is unclear. V shed 2 bases and J shed 1 base, with 8 bases lying between them. This CDR3 is built from 14 residues. Germline CDR1 and CDR2: SGHTA and FQGTGA. The CDR3 region is CASSLGPSNTEAFF. DNA of the CDR3: TGTGCCAGCAGCTTAGGACCCTCGAACACTGAAGCTTTCTTT.

The chain links TRBV9 to TRBJ2-5; 7 bases line up with TRBD2. Unmatched junction bases numbered 11, after V lost 4 bases and J lost 5 bases. Germline V gene lookup returns CDR1 SGDLS and CDR2 YYNGEE. The CDR3 contains 15 residues. CDR3 sequence: CASSPGLAEVETQYF. The CDR3 DNA sequence: TGTGCCAGCAGCCCGGGGCTAGCGGAGGTGGAGACCCAGTACTTC. Drawing the rest from reference TRBV9 and TRBJ2-5, the complete variable domain is DSGVTQTPKHLITATGQRVTLRCSPRSGDLSVYWYQQSLDQGLQFLIQYYNGEERAKGNILERFSAQQFPDLHSELNLSSLELGDSALYFCASSPGLAEVETQYFGPGTRLLVL.

The CDR3 reads CASSLDVEGLGGYTF. Here the CDR3 DNA reads TGCGCCAGCAGCTTGGATGTAGAGGGGCTCGGTGGCTACACCTTC. The V and J genes are TRBV5-1 and TRBJ1-2; D might be TRBD1 (5 bases). The CDR3 extends over 15 amino acids. The V end lost 0 bases, the J end lost 7 bases, and 16 bases lay between the germline ends. Germline loops: CDR1 SGHRS, CDR2 YFSETQ.

The V call is TRBV7-2, the J call TRBJ2-5, with D perhaps matching TRBD1 (10 bases). Trimming stripped 7 bases from V and 5 bases from J, with 29 bases between. The CDR3 spans 18 residues. Germline V CDR1 and CDR2: SGHTA, FQGNSA. CDR3 DNA: TGTGCCAGCACCCGGGACAGGGGAGGCGGGAGGGCCCGGGAGACCCAGTACTTC. It encodes CASTRDRGGGRARETQYF. The entire variable domain, with the rest obtained from reference TRBV7-2 and TRBJ2-5, is as follows: GAGVSQSPSNKVTEKGKDVELRCDPISGHTALYWYRQSLGQGLEFLIYFQGNSAPDKSGLPSDRFSAERTGGSVSTLTIQRTQQEDSAVYLCASTRDRGGGRARETQYFGPGTRLLVL.

This clone was detected only once. This sequence joins TRBV25-1 and TRBJ2-1; 7 bases map to TRBD2. There are 14 residues in the CDR3. V was pared by 5 bases and J by 2 bases, with 3 bases of the junction left unmatched. The V gene's germline CDR1 is MGHDK and CDR2 SYGVNS. The CDR3 coding sequence is TGTGCCAGCAGTCCAGCGGGACCCTACAATGAGCAGTTCTTC. This encodes CASSPAGPYNEQFF.

As regards this clone: A junction end diverges from the germline sequence, so it may reflect a read error. The rearrangement joins TRBV7-7 to TRBJ2-7; D not certain. This CDR3 is built from 14 residues. Per the germline V gene, CDR1 is SSHAT and CDR2 is FNYEAQ (reference sequence). The CDR3 reads CASSLGGESYEQYF. The CDR3 region has the DNA TGTGCTAGCAGCTTAGGTGGGGAATCCTACGAGCAGTACTTC.

The J gene is TRBJ2-3, the V gene TRBV2, with a weak D call TRBD2 (5 bases). Germline lookup yields CDR1 SNHLY and CDR2 FYNNEI. The CDR3 is 15 amino acids. With 7 bases removed from V and 2 bases from J, the gap between germline ends came to 16 bases. The DNA of the CDR3 is TGTGCCAGCACGCCGGGGAGCGAGTTCACAGATACGCAGTATTTT. Translating it yields CASTPGSEFTDTQYF.

The rearrangement links TRBV19 to TRBJ1-5; D is unresolved. Trimming shortened V by 3 bases and J by 12 bases, and 15 bases separated the two germline ends. Germline values: CDR1 LNHDA, CDR2 SQIVND (reference sequence). CDR3 length: 13 amino acids. CDR3 sequence: CASSIIFREGQHF. CDR3 nucleotide sequence: TGTGCCAGTAGTATCATCTTCAGAGAAGGCCAGCATTTT.